This T cell receptor beta chain emerged from a study of OX40 agonist ivuxolimab in advanced cancers. Study as a whole: Patients treated during dose escalation were battling hepatocellular carcinoma, melanoma, renal cell or head and neck cancer. Enrollees could have had prior anti-PD-1, anti-PD-L1 or anti-CTLA-4 therapy, which 30% to 50% had received. Three patients responded partially, comprising one with hepatocellular carcinoma and two with cutaneous melanoma.

Comments on this clone: Distinct nucleotide sequences in the sample also encode this CDR3.

Autoimmune disease history or systemic immunosuppression led to patient exclusion. CDR1 and CDR2 from the germline V gene are LNHDA and SQIVND (reference sequence). V lost 3 bases to trimming and J lost 1 base, with 4 bases between them. The CDR3 consists of 12 residues. Method: immunoSEQ multiplex PCR; TCRdb's copy keeps in-frame clones and lacks some. Of some 73,000 clones in the sample, 85% to 90% were seen once. The sample consisted of CD4+ or CD8+ T cells sorted from blood, taken in a trial of the OX40 agonist ivuxolimab. The receptor was isolated from an adult with an advanced solid tumor such as melanoma, head and neck, liver or kidney cancer. The genes are TRBV19 and TRBJ2-7; no firm D call. The CDR3 sequence: CASSIGSYEQYF. In DNA form, the CDR3 reads TGTGCCAGTAGTATTGGTTCCTACGAGCAGTACTTC.